These 12 T cell receptor beta chains originate from one sample sequenced in a study of shared clonotypes between healthy human individuals. Only in-frame clones appear in the TCRdb table, and some are missing; sequencing was by immunoSEQ multiplex PCR. The data show approximately 1,000,000 clones, roughly 77% seen once. Sequenced input: memory CD4+ T cells from PBMCs. Stated subset: CD45RA-negative fraction. The receptors here all came from a man aged 18-30 years in good health. Some clones in this sample may be carry-over from other donors' samples.

This clone was seen once. The chain employs TRBV28 and TRBJ1-4, with D maybe TRBD1 (6 bases). Trimming took 5 bases from V and 3 from J, leaving 19 bases between them. CDR1 is MDHEN and CDR2 is SYDVKM in the germline V gene. The CDR3 consists of 17 residues. CDR3 protein: CASSTFPRTESNEKLFF. Written as DNA, the CDR3 is TGTGCCAGCAGTACCTTTCCCCGGACAGAATCTAATGAAAAACTGTTTTTT.

This clone was observed a single time. This likely came from a read error, as a far larger clone is one base away. The chain links TRBV28 to TRBJ1-3, with D hard to call. The CDR3 loop spans 16 amino acids. Germline lookup yields CDR1 MDHEN and CDR2 SYDVKM. Trimming took 5 bases from V and 3 from J, leaving 17 bases between them. Here the CDR3 DNA reads TGTGCCAGCAGTCCCTACTCCAGGAGATTTGGAAACACCATATATTTT. Translating gives CASSPYSRRFGNTIYF.

J is TRBJ2-3 and V is TRBV7-2, with a weak D call TRBD2 (5 bases). In germline, CDR1 is SGHTA, CDR2 FQGNSA. Trimming took off 4 bases at V and 6 bases at J, with 11 bases between the two ends. This CDR3 spans 13 amino acids. CDR3: CASSSGRGDTQYF. CDR3 DNA sequence: TGTGCCAGCAGCTCCGGGCGAGGGGATACGCAGTATTTT.

The chain employs TRBV28 and TRBJ1-5, with 7 nucleotides matching TRBD1. The germline CDR1 and CDR2 sequences are MDHEN and SYDVKM. This CDR3 is built from 17 residues. J was trimmed by 4 bases and V by 5 bases; bases with no gene match: 14. The chain's CDR3 is CASSETKKGTANQPQHF. The CDR3 bases are TGTGCCAGCAGTGAAACCAAAAAGGGGACAGCGAATCAGCCCCAGCATTTT.

The chain uses TRBV7-2 and TRBJ2-5; tentatively, D is TRBD2 (7 bases). The CDR3 loop spans 16 amino acids. V was clipped by 1 base and J by 4 bases, with 16 bases between them. Germline loops: CDR1 SGHTA, CDR2 FQGNSA. The CDR3 loop reads CASSLGGGARRETQYF. Here the CDR3 DNA reads TGTGCCAGCAGCTTAGGAGGGGGGGCTAGGAGAGAGACCCAGTACTTC.

This chain joins TRBV10-2 and TRBJ2-3; 7 bases fit TRBD2. The CDR3 is 16 residues long. Trimming at V came to 7 bases and at J to 4 bases, leaving 14 bases not matched to a gene. CDR1 WSHSY and CDR2 SAAADI come from the germline V gene. CDR3 region: CASTRGAGPVSDTQYF. The CDR3 DNA reads as TGCGCCAGCACTCGGGGAGCGGGGCCGGTGTCAGATACGCAGTATTTT.

Comments on this clone: A read error likely explains this, since a far larger clone differs by one base. Other DNA sequences in the sample encode the same CDR3. The genes are TRBV5-6 and TRBJ2-5; no clear D. The V end lost 3 bases, the J end lost 7 bases, and 7 bases lay between the germline ends. Germline lookup yields CDR1 SGHDT and CDR2 YYEEEE. The CDR3 runs 11 residues. CDR3 loop: CASSSLGTQYF. CDR3 DNA: TGTGCCAGCAGCTCCCTGGGGACCCAGTACTTC.

With regard to this clone: The sample has other DNA sequences that encode this CDR3 too. J is TRBJ2-3 and V is TRBV19; D possibly corresponds to TRBD2 (5 bases). Germline CDR1 and CDR2: LNHDA and SQIVND (reference sequence). The ends were cut back, 9 bases at V and 1 base at J, with 8 bases in the middle. The CDR3 is 12 amino acids. Written as DNA, the CDR3 is TGTGCCAGCCGGGGAGGCACAGATACGCAGTATTTT. Translation: CASRGGTDTQYF.

This chain connects TRBV25-1 to TRBJ2-7; D unresolved. The CDR3 length is 14 residues. V lost 0 bases and J lost 4, with 10 bases in between. Germline-derived CDR1 and CDR2 are MGHDK and SYGVNS. CDR3 region: CASSEYVGNYEQYF. CDR3 in DNA: TGTGCCAGCAGTGAATACGTAGGGAATTACGAGCAGTACTTC.

In this sample, this clone turned up once. This chain uses TRBV7-2 with TRBJ1-3, with a possible D match to TRBD1 (5 bases). Germline loops: CDR1 SGHTA, CDR2 FQGNSA. This CDR3 region has 14 residues. The ends were cut back, 5 bases at V and 2 bases at J, with 10 bases in the middle. Here the CDR3 reads CASSLRTPGNTIYF. The CDR3, as DNA: TGTGCCAGCAGCCTCCGGACACCTGGAAACACCATATATTTT.

The V gene is TRBV2, the J gene TRBJ2-7; tentatively, D is TRBD1 (5 bases). Trimming pared 4 bases from V and 2 bases from J, leaving 6 bases between. Germline V gene lookup returns CDR1 SNHLY and CDR2 FYNNEI. The CDR3 consists of 12 residues. The CDR3 loop reads CASSGRAYEQYF. The CDR3 DNA reads as TGTGCCAGCAGTGGCAGGGCCTACGAGCAGTACTTC. Combining the CDR3 with reference TRBV2 and TRBJ2-7 gives the whole variable domain EPEVTQTPSHQVTQMGQEVILRCVPISNHLYFYWYRQILGQKVEFLVSFYNNEISEKSEIFDDQFSVERPDGSNFTLKIRSTKLEDSAMYFCASSGRAYEQYFGPGTRLTVT.

The chain links TRBV6-5 to TRBJ2-1, with a possible D match to TRBD2 (6 bases). CDR1 MNHEY and CDR2 SVGAGI come from the germline V gene. Between the trimmed V and J ends, which lost 2 bases and 7 bases, there was a span of 15 bases. This CDR3 contains 15 residues. The CDR3 reads CASSYEAGLRNEQFF. The CDR3 DNA sequence: TGTGCCAGCAGTTACGAGGCGGGGCTAAGAAATGAGCAGTTCTTC.